The 23 T cell receptor beta chains below all came from one sample that was sequenced in a study of blood T cell repertoires in COVID-19. Only in-frame clones appear in the TCRdb table, and some are missing; sequencing was by immunoSEQ multiplex PCR. This sample has 90,000 to 130,000 clones, with around 86% found just once. Specimen: peripheral blood. These receptors came from a man aged 40-49 years with acute or convalescent COVID-19.

The chain uses TRBV2 and TRBJ2-1, with D possibly being TRBD2 (5 bases). The CDR3 sequence is 15 residues long. Germline-derived CDR1 and CDR2 are SNHLY and FYNNEI. V lost 7 bases and J 8 bases, leaving 21 bases between the germline ends. CDR3 amino acids: CASKGHGLDGDEQFF. CDR3 bases: TGTGCCAGCAAGGGTCACGGACTTGACGGCGATGAGCAGTTCTTC.

The rearrangement joins TRBV14 to TRBJ2-7; a possible D gene is TRBD1 (5 bases). The V and J ends lost 7 bases and 6 bases respectively, with 22 bases between them. There are 15 residues in the CDR3. The germline gives CDR1 SGHDN, CDR2 FVKESK. CDR3 sequence reads: CASTPGQGFPGEQYF. CDR3 coding DNA: TGTGCCAGCACCCCGGGCCAGGGCTTTCCGGGCGAGCAGTACTTC. The full variable domain, rest sourced from reference TRBV14 and TRBJ2-7, is EAGVTQFPSHSVIEKGQTVTLRCDPISGHDNLYWYRRVMGKEIKFLLHFVKESKQDESGMPNNRFLAERTGGTYSTLKVQPAELEDSGVYFCASTPGQGFPGEQYFGPGTRLTVT.

The chain recombines TRBV11-2 with TRBJ2-7; maybe TRBD1 (6 bases). V lost 5 bases, J lost 5 bases, and 16 bases lay in between. The CDR3 is 14 residues long. Looked up from germline, CDR1 is SGHAT and CDR2 is FQNNGV. The CDR3 loop is CASSQDSLPHEQYF. The CDR3, as DNA: TGTGCCAGCAGCCAGGACAGTCTGCCCCACGAGCAGTACTTC.

The rearrangement uses TRBV19 and TRBJ1-3, with D tentatively TRBD1 (5 bases). Germline V gene data show CDR1 as LNHDA and CDR2 as SQIVND (reference sequence). The CDR3 has 15 residues. Trimming cost V 4 bases and J 0 bases, with 10 bases left between them. The CDR3 region is CASSTSGDSGNTIYF. CDR3 nucleotides: TGTGCCAGTAGTACGTCGGGGGACTCTGGAAACACCATATATTTT.

The chain links TRBV5-1 to TRBJ2-6, with a weak D call TRBD1 (5 bases). Germline CDR1 is SGHRS and CDR2 is YFSETQ. V shed 2 bases and J shed 0 bases, with 18 bases lying between them. CDR3 length: 19 residues. The CDR3, as DNA: TGCGCCAGCAGCTTCGACAACAGGACCTCATTCTCTGGGGCCAACGTCCTGACTTTC. Encoded protein: CASSFDNRTSFSGANVLTF.

In its sample, this clone was seen a few times. This chain connects TRBV5-4 to TRBJ2-7; 9 positions agree with TRBD1. The germline V gene has CDR1 SGHNT and CDR2 YYREEE (reference sequence). The CDR3 contains 14 residues. V shed 0 bases, J shed 3 bases, and the junction held 1 base outside the gene matches. CDR3 sequence reads: CASSLGQGGYEQYF. CDR3 nucleotides: TGTGCCAGCAGCTTGGGACAGGGGGGCTACGAGCAGTACTTC.

This sequence joins TRBV7-3 and TRBJ1-1; 8 nucleotides agree with TRBD1. The CDR3 consists of 14 residues. From germline, CDR1 is SGHTA and CDR2 FQGTGA. With V trimmed by 0 bases and J by 8 bases, 5 bases remained unmatched. CDR3 in amino acids: CASSLTGRDREAFF. The CDR3 bases are TGTGCCAGCAGCTTAACCGGAAGGGACAGGGAAGCTTTCTTT.

The chain has TRBV21-1 and TRBJ2-7; TRBD1, as called in the table, went unchecked against the DNA. TRBV21-1 is reported as a pseudogene. The CDR3 loop spans 17 amino acids. The CDR3 nucleotides read TGTGCCAGCAGCAAAGCGCTTTTATGGGGCAGGTACTACGAGCAGTACTTC. Translation: CASSKALLWGRYYEQYF.

The V and J genes are TRBV6-5 and TRBJ1-3; the D gene is possibly TRBD1 (6 bases). V was cut by 5 bases and J by 1 base, with 12 bases left in between. CDR1 and CDR2 (germline): MNHEY, SVGAGI. This CDR3 region has 15 residues. The CDR3 protein is CASSRSRGSGNTIYF. The CDR3 DNA reads as TGTGCCAGCAGTCGGTCCAGGGGTTCTGGAAACACCATATATTTT.

The CDR3 loop is CASGTGGKIYNSPLHF. DNA of the CDR3: TGTGCCAGCGGCACAGGGGGCAAAATATATAATTCACCCCTCCACTTT. V gene TRBV27 combines with J gene TRBJ1-6; 9 bases line up with TRBD1. The ends lost 8 bases at V and 4 bases at J; junction bases unmatched: 9. The CDR3 sequence is 16 residues long. Germline CDR1 is MNHEY and CDR2 is SMNVEV (reference sequence).

The CDR3, as DNA: TGTGCCAGCAGCCAAGATGAGGGTGCCAGCTCCCCCCTACGAAAGCAGTACTTC. Its translation: CASSQDEGASSPLRKQYF. The V call is TRBV14, the J call TRBJ2-7; the D gene is possibly TRBD2 (5 bases). The V gene's germline CDR1 is SGHDN and CDR2 FVKESK. Deletions cut 0 bases from V and 8 bases from J, with 26 bases between. CDR3 length equals 18 residues.

The chain uses TRBV30 and TRBJ1-3, with D possibly being TRBD1 (5 bases). CDR3 length: 13 amino acids. V was shortened by 4 bases and J by 4 bases, with 11 bases between the two germline ends. The V gene's germline CDR1 is GTSNPN and CDR2 SVGIG (reference sequence). The CDR3 loop reads CAWTFRVGNTIYF. CDR3 sequence (DNA): TGTGCCTGGACTTTCAGGGTAGGAAACACCATATATTTT.

V gene TRBV7-8 combines with J gene TRBJ2-1; 10 bases line up with TRBD1. This CDR3 contains 16 residues. CDR1 SGHVS and CDR2 FQNEAQ come from the germline V gene. The ends lost 7 bases at V and 5 bases at J; junction bases unmatched: 11. In nucleotides, the CDR3 is TGTGCCAGCACCACCCGGGGACAGGGGAAGAACAATGAGCAGTTCTTC. Its protein product is CASTTRGQGKNNEQFF.

CDR3: CAWSVVASEKLFF. The CDR3 region has the DNA TGTGCCTGGAGTGTGGTAGCGTCTGAAAAACTGTTTTTT. The chain recombines TRBV30 with TRBJ1-4; D is unresolved. CDR1 and CDR2 (germline): GTSNPN, SVGIG (reference sequence). The CDR3 covers 13 residues. Trimming pared 0 bases from V and 7 bases from J, leaving 9 bases between.

The genes are TRBV19 and TRBJ2-7; 7 bases map to TRBD1. CDR3 length: 14 residues. The germline gives CDR1 LNHDA, CDR2 SQIVND (reference sequence). V lost 5 bases and J lost 2; bases outside the gene matches: 6. CDR3 region: CASSPRTGTYEQYF. CDR3 in DNA: TGTGCCAGTAGTCCCCGGACAGGCACCTACGAGCAGTACTTC.

For the CDR3, the DNA is TGTGCCAGCAGTCGGACAGGGCTTCTAGGAGAGCAGTACTTC. It is translated as CASSRTGLLGEQYF. This rearrangement joins TRBV27 to TRBJ2-7; 8 bases agree with TRBD1. The V and J ends lost 5 bases and 7 bases, in that order; junction bases with no gene match: 10. CDR3 size: 14 residues. Germline CDR1 is MNHEY and CDR2 is SMNVEV (reference sequence).

The chain is built from TRBV6-6 and TRBJ1-1; D not resolved. The CDR3 totals 12 residues. Germline values: CDR1 MNHNY, CDR2 SVGAGI (reference sequence). V gave up 4 bases and J gave up 1 base, with 4 bases separating them. The CDR3 bases are TGTGCCAGCAGTTCAAAGAACACTGAAGCTTTCTTT. Translated, it gives CASSSKNTEAFF.

CDR3 amino acids: CASSLALGGAYNEQFF. Written as DNA, the CDR3 is TGTGCCAGCAGCTTAGCGCTGGGGGGGGCCTACAATGAGCAGTTCTTC. The rearrangement links TRBV7-9 to TRBJ2-1; the match to TRBD2 covers 7 bases. Germline V CDR1 and CDR2: SEHNR, FQNEAQ (reference sequence). The CDR3 is 16 amino acids. The trim removed 0 bases at V and 2 bases at J, leaving 4 bases unmatched.

The rearrangement links TRBV7-6 to TRBJ1-6; TRBD1 aligns across 7 bases. The CDR3 has 15 amino acids. CDR1 SGHVS and CDR2 FNYEAQ come from the germline V gene. V dropped 5 bases and J dropped 8; count of bases not matched to a gene: 9. CDR3 region: CASSPRQGGDSPLHF. CDR3 coding DNA: TGTGCCAGCAGCCCGAGACAGGGAGGTGATTCACCCCTCCACTTT.

The table lists this clone with a count of one. This chain joins TRBV29-1 and TRBJ2-3; 9 positions match TRBD1. This CDR3 is built from 13 residues. Germline V gives CDR1 SQVTM, CDR2 ANQGSEA. The V and J ends lost 4 bases and 1 base, in that order; junction bases with no gene match: 0. CDR3 in amino acids: CSVGTGGTDTQYF. The CDR3 nucleotides read TGCAGCGTTGGGACAGGGGGCACAGATACGCAGTATTTT.

The chain is built from TRBV29-1 and TRBJ1-4, with TRBD1 as a possible D gene (5 bases). The CDR3 has 14 residues. The V end was cut by 0 bases, the J end by 8 bases, with 13 bases between. CDR1 is SQVTM, CDR2 ANQGSEA, per germline. The chain's CDR3 is CSVEEGGWGEKLFF. The CDR3 DNA follows: TGCAGCGTTGAAGAAGGAGGGTGGGGGGAAAAACTGTTTTTT. The full variable domain, with the rest looked up from reference TRBV29-1 and TRBJ1-4, is SAVISQKPSRDICQRGTSLTIQCQVDSQVTMMFWYRQQPGQSLTLIATANQGSEATYESGFVIDKFPISRPNLTFSTLTVSNMSPEDSSIYLCSVEEGGWGEKLFFGSGTQLSVL.

The chain recombines TRBV19 with TRBJ1-5; D might be TRBD1 (5 bases). The ends were cut back, 8 bases at V and 4 bases at J, with 15 bases in the middle. Germline V lookup: CDR1 LNHDA, CDR2 SQIVND (reference sequence). There are 14 residues in the CDR3. The CDR3 DNA reads TGTGCCAGTTACATGGAGGGGAGTAATCAGCCCCAGCATTTT. Its protein is CASYMEGSNQPQHF.

The rearrangement joins TRBV30 to TRBJ1-2; D is possibly TRBD1 (5 bases). This CDR3 spans 13 amino acids. V lost 0 bases to trimming and J lost 6 bases, with 11 bases between them. From germline, CDR1 is GTSNPN and CDR2 SVGIG (reference sequence). In DNA, the CDR3 is TGTGCCTGGAGTGTGCGGGGGTACGATGGCTACACCTTC. Amino acid sequence: CAWSVRGYDGYTF.